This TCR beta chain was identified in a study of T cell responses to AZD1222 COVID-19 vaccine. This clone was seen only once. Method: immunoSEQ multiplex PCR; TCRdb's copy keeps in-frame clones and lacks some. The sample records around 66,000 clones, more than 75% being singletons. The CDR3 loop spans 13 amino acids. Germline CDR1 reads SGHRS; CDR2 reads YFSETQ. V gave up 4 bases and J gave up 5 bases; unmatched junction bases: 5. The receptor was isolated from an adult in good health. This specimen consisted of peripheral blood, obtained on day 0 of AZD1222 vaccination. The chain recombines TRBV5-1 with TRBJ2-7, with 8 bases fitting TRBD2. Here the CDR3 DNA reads TGCGCCAGCAGCGCGGGGGGTATCGACGAGCAGTACTTC. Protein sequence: CASSAGGIDEQYF.